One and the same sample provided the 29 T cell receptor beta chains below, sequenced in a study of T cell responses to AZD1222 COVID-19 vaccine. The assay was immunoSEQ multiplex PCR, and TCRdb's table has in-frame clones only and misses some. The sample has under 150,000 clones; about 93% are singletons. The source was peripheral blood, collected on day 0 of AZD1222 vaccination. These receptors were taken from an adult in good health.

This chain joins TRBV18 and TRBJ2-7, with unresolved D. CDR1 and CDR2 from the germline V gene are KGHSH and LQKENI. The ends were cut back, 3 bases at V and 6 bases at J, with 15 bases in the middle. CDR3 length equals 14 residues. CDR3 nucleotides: TGTGCCAGCTCACCCGCGACTGGTGATCGCGAGCAGTACTTC. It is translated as CASSPATGDREQYF.

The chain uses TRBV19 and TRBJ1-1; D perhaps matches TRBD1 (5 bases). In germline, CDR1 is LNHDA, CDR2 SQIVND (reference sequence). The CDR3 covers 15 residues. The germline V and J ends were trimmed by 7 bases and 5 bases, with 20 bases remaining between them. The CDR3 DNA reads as TGTGCCAGTACCAACCCCGGCAGGGCGGGAACTGAAGCTTTCTTT. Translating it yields CASTNPGRAGTEAFF.

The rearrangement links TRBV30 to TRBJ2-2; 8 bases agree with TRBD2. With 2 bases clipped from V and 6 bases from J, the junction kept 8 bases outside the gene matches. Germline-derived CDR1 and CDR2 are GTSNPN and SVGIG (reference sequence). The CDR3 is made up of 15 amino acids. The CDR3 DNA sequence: TGTGCCTGGAGTCCCGCGGGAGGCCCACCCGGGGAGCTGTTTTTT. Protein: CAWSPAGGPPGELFF. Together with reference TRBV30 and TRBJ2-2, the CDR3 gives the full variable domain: SQTIHQWPATLVQPVGSPLSLECTVEGTSNPNLYWYRQAAGRGLQLLFYSVGIGQISSEVPQNLSASRPQDRQFILSSKKLLLSDSGFYLCAWSPAGGPPGELFFGEGSRLTVL.

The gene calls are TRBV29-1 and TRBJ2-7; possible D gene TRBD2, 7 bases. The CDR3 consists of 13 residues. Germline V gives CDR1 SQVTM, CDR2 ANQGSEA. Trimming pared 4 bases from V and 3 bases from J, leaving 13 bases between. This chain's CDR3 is CSVVGGALYEQYF. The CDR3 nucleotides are TGCAGCGTTGTTGGGGGGGCTCTCTACGAGCAGTACTTC.

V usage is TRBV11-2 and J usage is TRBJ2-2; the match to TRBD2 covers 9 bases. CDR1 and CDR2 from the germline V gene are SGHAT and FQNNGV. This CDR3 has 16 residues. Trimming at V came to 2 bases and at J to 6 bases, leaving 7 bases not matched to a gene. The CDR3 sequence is CASSLSAGGPPGELFF. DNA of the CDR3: TGTGCCAGCAGCTTAAGTGCGGGAGGGCCCCCCGGGGAGCTGTTTTTT.

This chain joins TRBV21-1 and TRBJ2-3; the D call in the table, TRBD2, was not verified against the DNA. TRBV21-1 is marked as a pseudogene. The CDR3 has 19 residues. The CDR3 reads CASSKAGASGETSTDTQYF. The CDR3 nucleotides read TGTGCCAGCAGCAAAGCGGGGGCTAGCGGGGAGACAAGCACAGATACGCAGTATTTT.

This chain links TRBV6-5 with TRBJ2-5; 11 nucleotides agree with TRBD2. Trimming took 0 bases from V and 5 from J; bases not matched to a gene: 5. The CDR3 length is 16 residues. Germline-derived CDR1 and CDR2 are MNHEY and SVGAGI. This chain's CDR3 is CASSYSSGRAKETQYF. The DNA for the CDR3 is TGTGCCAGCAGTTACTCTAGCGGGAGGGCCAAGGAGACCCAGTACTTC.

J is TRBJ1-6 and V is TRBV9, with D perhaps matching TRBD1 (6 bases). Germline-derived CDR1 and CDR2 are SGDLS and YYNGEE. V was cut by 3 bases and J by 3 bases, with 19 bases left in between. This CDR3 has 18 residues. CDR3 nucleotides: TGTGCCAGCAGCGCCCGGGCGGGGGGCATTGGCTATAATTCACCCCTCCACTTT. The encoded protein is CASSARAGGIGYNSPLHF.

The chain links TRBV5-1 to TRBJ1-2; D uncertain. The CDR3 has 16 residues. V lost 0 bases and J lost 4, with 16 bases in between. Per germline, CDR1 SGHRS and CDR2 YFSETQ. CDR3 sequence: CASSLGLVGLRYGYTF. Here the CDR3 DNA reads TGCGCCAGCAGCTTGGGCTTAGTTGGGTTACGCTATGGCTACACCTTC.

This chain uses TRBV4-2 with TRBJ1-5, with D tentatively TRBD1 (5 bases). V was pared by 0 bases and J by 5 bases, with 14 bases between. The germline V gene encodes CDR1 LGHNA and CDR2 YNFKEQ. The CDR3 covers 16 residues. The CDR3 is CASSQEQGNGYQPQHF. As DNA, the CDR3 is TGTGCCAGCAGCCAAGAGCAGGGAAATGGGTATCAGCCCCAGCATTTT.

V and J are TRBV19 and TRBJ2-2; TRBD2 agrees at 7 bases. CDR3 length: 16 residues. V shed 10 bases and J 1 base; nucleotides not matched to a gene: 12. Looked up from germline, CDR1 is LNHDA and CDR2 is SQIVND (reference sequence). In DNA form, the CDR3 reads TGTGCCACCCTAGGGAGGGGATCTTTGAACACCGGGGAGCTGTTTTTT. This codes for CATLGRGSLNTGELFF.

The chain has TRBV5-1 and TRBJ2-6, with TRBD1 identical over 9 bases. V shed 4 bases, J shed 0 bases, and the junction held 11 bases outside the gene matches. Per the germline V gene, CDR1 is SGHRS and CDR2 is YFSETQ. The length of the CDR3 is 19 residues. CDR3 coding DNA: TGCGCCAGCAGCACCGAGGGGGGACAGGGTTACTCTGGGGCCAACGTCCTGACTTTC. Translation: CASSTEGGQGYSGANVLTF.

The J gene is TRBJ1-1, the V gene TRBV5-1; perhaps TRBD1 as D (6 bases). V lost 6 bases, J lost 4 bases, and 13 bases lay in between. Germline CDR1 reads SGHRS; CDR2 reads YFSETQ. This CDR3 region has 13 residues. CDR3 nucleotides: TGCGCCAGCAACGCAGGGGTAGTCACTGAAGCTTTCTTT. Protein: CASNAGVVTEAFF.

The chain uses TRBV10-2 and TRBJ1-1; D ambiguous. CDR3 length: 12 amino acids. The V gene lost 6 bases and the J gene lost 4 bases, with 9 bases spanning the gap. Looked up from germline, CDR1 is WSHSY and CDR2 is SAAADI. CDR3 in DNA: TGCGCCAGCAGCCCTACTGTCACTGAAGCTTTCTTT. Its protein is CASSPTVTEAFF.

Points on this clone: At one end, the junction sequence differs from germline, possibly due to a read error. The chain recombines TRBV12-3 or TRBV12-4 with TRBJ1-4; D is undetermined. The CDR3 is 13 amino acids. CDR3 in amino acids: CASLMGLDDKLFF. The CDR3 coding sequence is TGTGCCAGCCTTATGGGCCTAGATGACAAACTGTTTTTT.

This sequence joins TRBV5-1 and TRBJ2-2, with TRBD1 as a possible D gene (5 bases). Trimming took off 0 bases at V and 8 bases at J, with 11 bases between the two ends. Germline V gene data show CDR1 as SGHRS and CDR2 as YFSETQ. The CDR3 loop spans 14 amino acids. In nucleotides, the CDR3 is TGCGCCAGCAGCTTGGAAATCAGGGCTGGGGAGCTGTTTTTT. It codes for CASSLEIRAGELFF. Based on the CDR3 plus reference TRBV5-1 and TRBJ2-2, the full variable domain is KAGVTQTPRYLIKTRGQQVTLSCSPISGHRSVSWYQQTPGQGLQFLFEYFSETQRNKGNFPGRFSGRQFSNSRSEMNVSTLELGDSALYLCASSLEIRAGELFFGEGSRLTVL.

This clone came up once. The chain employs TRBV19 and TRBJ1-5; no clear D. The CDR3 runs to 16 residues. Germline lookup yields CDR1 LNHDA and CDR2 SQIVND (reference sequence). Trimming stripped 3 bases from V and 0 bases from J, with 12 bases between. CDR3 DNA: TGTGCCAGTAGTATCTCGGCAGCTTTTAGCAATCAGCCCCAGCATTTT. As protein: CASSISAAFSNQPQHF.

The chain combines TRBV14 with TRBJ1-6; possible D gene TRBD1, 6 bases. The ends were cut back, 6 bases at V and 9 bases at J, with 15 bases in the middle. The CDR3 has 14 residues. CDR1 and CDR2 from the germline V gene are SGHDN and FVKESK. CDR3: CASSSQGSFSPLHF. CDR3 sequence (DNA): TGTGCCAGCAGTTCACAGGGTTCGTTTTCACCCCTCCACTTT.

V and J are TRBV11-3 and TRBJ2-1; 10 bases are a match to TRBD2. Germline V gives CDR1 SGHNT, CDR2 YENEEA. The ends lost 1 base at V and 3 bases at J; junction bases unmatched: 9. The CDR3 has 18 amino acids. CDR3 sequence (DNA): TGTGCCAGCAGCTTAGTCCCTACTAGCGGGATCAACTACAATGAGCAGTTCTTC. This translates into CASSLVPTSGINYNEQFF.

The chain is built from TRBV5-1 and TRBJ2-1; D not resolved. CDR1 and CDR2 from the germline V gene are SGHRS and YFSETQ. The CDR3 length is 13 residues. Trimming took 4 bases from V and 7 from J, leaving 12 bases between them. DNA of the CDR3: TGCGCCAGCAGCCCAGTATTCAGAAATGAGCAGTTCTTC. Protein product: CASSPVFRNEQFF.

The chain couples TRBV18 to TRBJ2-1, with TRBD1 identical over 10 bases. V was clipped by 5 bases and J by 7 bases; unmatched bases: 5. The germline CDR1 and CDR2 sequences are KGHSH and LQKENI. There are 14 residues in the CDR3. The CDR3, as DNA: TGTGCCAGCTCAAAAGGACAGGGGGTTAATGAGCAGTTCTTC. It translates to CASSKGQGVNEQFF.

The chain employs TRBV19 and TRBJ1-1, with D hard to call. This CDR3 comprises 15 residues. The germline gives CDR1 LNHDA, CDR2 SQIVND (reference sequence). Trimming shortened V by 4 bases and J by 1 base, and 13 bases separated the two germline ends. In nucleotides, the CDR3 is TGTGCCAGTAGTACCCCGGTGATGCGGAACACTGAAGCTTTCTTT. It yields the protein CASSTPVMRNTEAFF.

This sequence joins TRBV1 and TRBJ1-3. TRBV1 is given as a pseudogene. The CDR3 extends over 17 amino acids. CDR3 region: CTSRRGDGGSSGNTIYF. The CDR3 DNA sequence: TGCACCAGCAGGCGGGGGGACGGGGGAAGCTCTGGAAACACCATATATTTT.

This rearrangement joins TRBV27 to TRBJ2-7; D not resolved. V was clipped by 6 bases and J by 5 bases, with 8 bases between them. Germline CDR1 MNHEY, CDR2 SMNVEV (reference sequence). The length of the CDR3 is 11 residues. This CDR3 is CASRVHDEQYF. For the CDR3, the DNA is TGTGCCAGCAGGGTCCACGACGAGCAGTACTTC.

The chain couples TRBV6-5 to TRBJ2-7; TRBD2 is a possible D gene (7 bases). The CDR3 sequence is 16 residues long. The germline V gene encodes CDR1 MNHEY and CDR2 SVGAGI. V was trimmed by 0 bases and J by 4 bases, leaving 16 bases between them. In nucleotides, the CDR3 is TGTGCCAGCAGTTACTCGTGGTCGAGCGGGACATACGAGCAGTACTTC. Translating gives CASSYSWSSGTYEQYF.

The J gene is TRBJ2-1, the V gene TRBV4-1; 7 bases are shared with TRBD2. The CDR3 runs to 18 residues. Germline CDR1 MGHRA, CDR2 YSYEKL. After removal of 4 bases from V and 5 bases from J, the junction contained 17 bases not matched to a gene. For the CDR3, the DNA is TGCGCCAGCAGCCCACATCCTCGACTAGCAGCGAGGGACAATGAGCAGTTCTTC. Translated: CASSPHPRLAARDNEQFF.

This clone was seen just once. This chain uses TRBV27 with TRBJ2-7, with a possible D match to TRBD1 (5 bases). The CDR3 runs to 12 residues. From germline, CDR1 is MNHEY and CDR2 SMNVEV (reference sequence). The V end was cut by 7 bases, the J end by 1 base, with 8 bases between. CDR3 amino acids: CASKGSSYEQYF. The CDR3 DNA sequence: TGTGCCAGCAAGGGGTCTTCCTACGAGCAGTACTTC.

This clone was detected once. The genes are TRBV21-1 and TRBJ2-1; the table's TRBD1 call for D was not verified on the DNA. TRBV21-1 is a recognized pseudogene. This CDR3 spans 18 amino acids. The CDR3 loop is CASSKASREIGQYNEQFF. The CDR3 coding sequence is TGTGCCAGCAGCAAAGCCAGCAGGGAAATTGGGCAATACAATGAGCAGTTCTTC.

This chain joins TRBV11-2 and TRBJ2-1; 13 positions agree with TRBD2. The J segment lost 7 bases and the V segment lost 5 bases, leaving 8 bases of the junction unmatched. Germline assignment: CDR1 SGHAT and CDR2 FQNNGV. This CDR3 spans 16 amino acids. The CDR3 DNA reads TGTGCCAGCAGCGTGACTAGCGGGGGGCTTTGGAATGAGCAGTTCTTC. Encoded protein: CASSVTSGGLWNEQFF.